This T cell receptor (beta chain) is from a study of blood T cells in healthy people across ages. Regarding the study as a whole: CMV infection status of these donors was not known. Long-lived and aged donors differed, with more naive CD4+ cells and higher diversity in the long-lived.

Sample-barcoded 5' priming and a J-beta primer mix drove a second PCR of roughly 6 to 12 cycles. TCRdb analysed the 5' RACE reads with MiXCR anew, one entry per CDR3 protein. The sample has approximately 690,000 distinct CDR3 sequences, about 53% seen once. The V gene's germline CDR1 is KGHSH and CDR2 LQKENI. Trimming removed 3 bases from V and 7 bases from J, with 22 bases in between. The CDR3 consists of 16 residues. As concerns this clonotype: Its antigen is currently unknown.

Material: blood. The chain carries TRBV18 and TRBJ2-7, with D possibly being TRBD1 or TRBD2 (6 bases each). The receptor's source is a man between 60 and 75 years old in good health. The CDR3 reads CASSPTVGGLGGEQYF. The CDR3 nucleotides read TGTGCCAGCTCACCCACTGTCGGGGGCTTGGGTGGAGAGCAGTACTTC.